The 9 T cell receptor beta chains below were found in one sample sequenced in a study of T cells after yellow fever vaccination. TCRdb redid the calling of the 5' RACE reads with MiXCR, one entry per CDR3 protein. The table has 400,000 or so distinct CDR3 sequences, about 17% seen once. Source: PBMCs, taken before the yellow fever booster vaccination. The receptors stem from a man aged 18 to 30 who received the YFV17D yellow fever vaccine.

This clonotype was seen more than once but under ten times. V usage is TRBV15 and J usage is TRBJ1-1; the D gene is possibly TRBD1 (5 bases). V lost 9 bases and J 0 bases, leaving 11 bases between the germline ends. The germline CDR1 and CDR2 sequences are LNHNV and YYDKDF (reference sequence). There are 13 residues in the CDR3. CDR3 nucleotides: TGTGCCACGAGGGGACGGCTGAACACTGAAGCTTTCTTT. The encoded protein is CATRGRLNTEAFF.

The CDR3 region is CASSGGQGNSPLHF. The CDR3 DNA is TGCGCCAGCAGCGGGGGACAGGGAAATTCACCCCTCCACTTT. The chain employs TRBV5-1 and TRBJ1-6; 9 positions match TRBD1. CDR1 SGHRS and CDR2 YFSETQ come from the germline V gene. CDR3 length: 14 amino acids. V lost 4 bases and J lost 7; bases outside the gene matches: 3. The full variable domain, rest sourced from reference TRBV5-1 and TRBJ1-6, is KAGVTQTPRYLIKTRGQQVTLSCSPISGHRSVSWYQQTPGQGLQFLFEYFSETQRNKGNFPGRFSGRQFSNSRSEMNVSTLELGDSALYLCASSGGQGNSPLHFGNGTRLTVT.

This clonotype was counted a single time. A much larger clone is a single base away; this may be a read error. J is TRBJ1-5 and V is TRBV12-3 or TRBV12-4; perhaps TRBD1 as D (6 bases). Trimming cost V 6 bases and J 4 bases, with 10 bases left between them. The CDR3 extends over 13 amino acids. CDR3 coding DNA: TGTGCCAGCAGCGGAAGGGGGAATCAGCCCCAGCATTTT. It specifies CASSGRGNQPQHF.

This clonotype was picked up a small number of times. V gene TRBV9 combines with J gene TRBJ2-3, with D uncertain. Trimming shortened V by 4 bases and J by 6 bases, and 9 bases separated the two germline ends. Germline assignment: CDR1 SGDLS and CDR2 YYNGEE. The CDR3 has 12 residues. This chain's CDR3 is CASSHDRDTQYF. The CDR3 DNA follows: TGTGCCAGCAGCCACGATAGGGATACGCAGTATTTT. The variable domain in full, completed from reference TRBV9 and TRBJ2-3, reads DSGVTQTPKHLITATGQRVTLRCSPRSGDLSVYWYQQSLDQGLQFLIQYYNGEERAKGNILERFSAQQFPDLHSELNLSSLELGDSALYFCASSHDRDTQYFGPGTRLTVL.

In its sample, this clonotype was seen a few times. The V call is TRBV19, the J call TRBJ1-5, with no clear D. The germline V and J ends were trimmed by 0 bases and 5 bases, with 14 bases remaining between them. The length of the CDR3 is 16 residues. The germline V gene encodes CDR1 LNHDA and CDR2 SQIVND (reference sequence). The CDR3 region is CASSIDRRALYQPQHF. The DNA of the CDR3 is TGTGCCAGTAGTATAGATCGCCGAGCACTTTATCAGCCCCAGCATTTT.

The rearrangement links TRBV12-3 or TRBV12-4 to TRBJ2-7; D not resolved. Trimming cost V 3 bases and J 6 bases, with 6 bases left between them. The CDR3 is 11 residues long. The CDR3 spells CASSLSAEQYF. The CDR3 DNA follows: TGTGCCAGCAGTTTGTCGGCCGAGCAGTACTTC.

This clonotype was observed at least ten times. V usage is TRBV7-9 and J usage is TRBJ2-1; D might be TRBD2 (7 bases). Germline CDR1 is SEHNR and CDR2 is FQNEAQ (reference sequence). The V and J ends lost 0 bases and 0 bases respectively, with 9 bases between them. The CDR3 totals 16 residues. This chain's CDR3 is CASSLAGGLSYNEQFF. The CDR3 DNA reads as TGTGCCAGCAGCTTAGCGGGGGGGCTCTCCTACAATGAGCAGTTCTTC. The complete variable domain, with remaining parts taken from reference TRBV7-9 and TRBJ2-1, reads DTGVSQNPRHKITKRGQNVTFRCDPISEHNRLYWYRQTLGQGPEFLTYFQNEAQLEKSRLLSDRFSAERPKGSFSTLEIQRTEQGDSAMYLCASSLAGGLSYNEQFFGPGTRLTVL.

This clonotype was observed a few times. V usage is TRBV6-5 and J usage is TRBJ2-1; 11 bases agree with TRBD2. Germline loops: CDR1 MNHEY, CDR2 SVGAGI. This CDR3 is built from 15 residues. J lost 3 bases, V lost 6 bases, and 4 bases had no gene match. CDR3 in amino acids: CASSNSGGVYNEQFF. CDR3 DNA: TGTGCCAGCAGCAATAGCGGGGGGGTCTACAATGAGCAGTTCTTC.

V and J are TRBV5-6 and TRBJ1-6; perhaps TRBD1 as D (6 bases). This CDR3 has 14 residues. Trimming stripped 2 bases from V and 9 bases from J, with 12 bases between. Germline V gene data show CDR1 as SGHDT and CDR2 as YYEEEE. CDR3 DNA sequence: TGTGCCAGCAGCTTAGGGACATTGGGTTCACCCCTCCACTTT. Translating it yields CASSLGTLGSPLHF. The full variable domain, in which reference TRBV5-6 and TRBJ1-6 provide the parts outside the CDR3, is DAGVTQSPTHLIKTRGQQVTLRCSPKSGHDTVSWYQQALGQGPQFIFQYYEEEERQRGNFPDRFSGHQFPNYSSELNVNALLLGDSALYLCASSLGTLGSPLHFGNGTRLTVT.